Described below is a single T cell receptor (beta chain) sequence and its context. Its antigen is unidentified. Combining a sample-barcoded 5' primer with a J-beta primer mix, a second PCR ran for roughly 7 to 11 cycles. TCRdb redid the calling of the 5' RACE reads with MiXCR, one entry per CDR3 protein. The table lists over a million distinct CDR3 sequences, 35% to 55% of them singletons. Germline values: CDR1 SGHDN, CDR2 FVKESK. The CDR3 is 14 amino acids. Germline trimming cut 4 bases from V and 5 bases from J; bases unmatched to any gene: 4. This specimen belongs to a study of blood T cells in healthy people across ages. Study results and limitations: In the absence of known donor CMV status, changes in expanded clonotypes were possibly confounded. One million T cells yielded diversity estimates that were considered underestimates.

Each donor's blood draw was 8.5 to 10 milliliters of peripheral blood. This TCR came from a woman aged 55-69 years in good health. Sequenced material: blood. This chain links TRBV14 with TRBJ2-2; 7 nucleotides line up with TRBD1. The CDR3 sequence: CASSRTGSTGELFF. The CDR3 DNA reads as TGTGCCAGCAGCCGGACAGGATCAACCGGGGAGCTGTTTTTT.